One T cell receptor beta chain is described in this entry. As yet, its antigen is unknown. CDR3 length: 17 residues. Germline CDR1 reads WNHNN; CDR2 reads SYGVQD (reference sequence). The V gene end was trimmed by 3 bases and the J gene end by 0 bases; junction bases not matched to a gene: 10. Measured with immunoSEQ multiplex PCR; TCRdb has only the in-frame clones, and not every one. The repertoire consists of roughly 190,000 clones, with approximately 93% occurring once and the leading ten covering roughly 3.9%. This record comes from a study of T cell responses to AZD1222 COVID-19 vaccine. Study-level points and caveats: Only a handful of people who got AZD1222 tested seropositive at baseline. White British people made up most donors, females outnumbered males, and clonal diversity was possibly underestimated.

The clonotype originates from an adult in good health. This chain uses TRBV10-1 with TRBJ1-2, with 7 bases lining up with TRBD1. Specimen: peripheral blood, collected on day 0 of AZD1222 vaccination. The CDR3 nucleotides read TGCGCCAGCAGTGACCCCCCAGCCAGGGGGGCTAACTATGGCTACACCTTC. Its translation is CASSDPPARGANYGYTF.